Detailed here is one T cell receptor beta chain. Which antigen it targets is not known. No much larger clone is present one base from it, and per-base qualities are unavailable. Using bias-controlled multiplex PCR with the immunoSEQ v3 hsTCRB kit, the TCR beta CDR3 regions were amplified from genomic DNA. The TCR libraries were sequenced on an Illumina NextSeq 500 to around 1.9 million read pairs for survey level or about 4.5-6 million read pairs for deep level. Per the authors' processing: V, D and J genes were assigned, non-productive sequences were removed, and clonality was reported by immunoSEQ Analyzer software. Repertoires of infused TIL and blood were compared using productive Simpson clonality and the Morisita overlap index of productive TRB rearrangements. The absolute count of a clonotype in blood was estimated by multiplying the lymphocyte count by the CD3+ fraction and by the productive frequency of the clone. TCRdb took this table from immuneACCESS and kept in-frame rearrangements with V and J called. Such tables lack part of the clones; where checked against another copy, unresolved V genes explain under half of the gap, and the rest is unexplained. Clone size and V and J calls were adopted from that table, with D and trimming inferred from the DNA. The sample table lists approximately 50,000 clones, approximately 78% of them with a count of one. In total, the top ten clones hold 2.9% of the sample.

This sample is part of a study of TIL therapy for anti-PD-1-resistant metastatic lung cancer (dated by TCRdb to the early 2020s). Some background on the complete study: Before any PD-1/PD-L1 blockade was given, tumors were harvested, nivolumab was then administered, and patients who progressed went on to receive lymphodepletion, an infusion of expanded TIL, and IL-2. Most of the cohort had lung adenocarcinoma, a handful of tumors were EGFR-mutant and two were ALK-rearranged, and half of the patients were current or former smokers. Clonotypes were tracked across tumor, expanded TIL product and serial blood samples by T cell receptor beta sequencing of tumor and peripheral blood. Enrolled patients had a median age of approximately 49 years (range 38-75) and a median tumor PD-L1 proportion score of approximately 6%. A median non-synonymous tumor mutation burden of approximately 1.4 mutations per megabase was determined across the cohort by whole-exome sequencing.

The time point label on this specimen signifies: pre-treatment sample, taken before nivolumab and TIL therapy. Between late 2017 and early 2020, a dual-center phase I trial enrolled adults who had stage 4 NSCLC. Samples were obtained from a single-arm, open-label phase I trial in which tumor-infiltrating lymphocyte therapy with nivolumab was evaluated in advanced non-small cell lung cancer. Blood mononuclear cells from EDTA tubes were separated on a Ficoll gradient and snap-frozen as pellets, and DNA was extracted from the cells using a Qiagen mini-prep kit. General study outcomes and caveats: Because the cohort was highly selected, with more treatment-naive, never-smoker and oncogene-addicted patients than is typical, generalizability is limited. Clonotypes from the infused TIL partially replaced the baseline peripheral repertoire and then declined over months, and persistence showed no apparent association with response. The study protocol defined all tumor marker inferences as exploratory.

CDR1 and CDR2 (SGHNT, YENEEA) derive from the germline V gene. The CDR3 covers 12 residues, taking in both the cysteine and the phenylalanine. The sequence is cut down to CDR3 DNA, 36 bases in frame from base 1. The V and J ends are trimmed by 1 base and 1 base, leaving 0 bases between them. The chain is made from TRBV11-3 and TRBJ2-3, with no confident D gene call. The origin of this receptor is a person between 30 and 79 years old with non-small cell lung cancer. The specimen comprised blood, sampled at baseline. CDR3 region: CASSLGTDTQYF. The sequenced DNA is TGTGCCAGCAGCTTAGGCACAGATACGCAGTATTTT.